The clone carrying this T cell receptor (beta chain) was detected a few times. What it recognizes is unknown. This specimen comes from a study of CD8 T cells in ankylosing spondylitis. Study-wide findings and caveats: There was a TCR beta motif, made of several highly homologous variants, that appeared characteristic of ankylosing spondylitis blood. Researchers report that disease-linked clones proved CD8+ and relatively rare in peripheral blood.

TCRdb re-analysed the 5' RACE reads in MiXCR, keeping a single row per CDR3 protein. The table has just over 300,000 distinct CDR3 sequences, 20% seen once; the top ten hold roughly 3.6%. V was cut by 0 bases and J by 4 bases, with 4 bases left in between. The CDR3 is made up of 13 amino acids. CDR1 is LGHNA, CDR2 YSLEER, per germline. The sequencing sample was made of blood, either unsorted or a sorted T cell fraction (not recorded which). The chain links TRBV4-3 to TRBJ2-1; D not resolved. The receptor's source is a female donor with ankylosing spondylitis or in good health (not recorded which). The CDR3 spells CASSQDGYNEQFF. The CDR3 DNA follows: TGCGCCAGCAGCCAAGACGGTTACAATGAGCAGTTCTTC.